This note documents a single T cell receptor beta chain sequence. Replicate PCRs for sorted subsets used 200 ng DNA; this equaled about 30,000 T cell genomes. Authors' data handling: Quality scores were absent from the junction-only immunoSEQ sequences, so filtering differed. The protocol was immunoSEQ multiplex PCR, while the TCRdb copy is restricted to in-frame clones and leaves out a portion. D and trimming come from the DNA, and the V and J calls and clone size come from that table. This table holds around 2,000,000 clones, roughly 91% found once. These data come from a study of shared clonotypes between healthy human individuals. There are 15 residues in the CDR3. Germline V gene lookup returns CDR1 SGHTA and CDR2 FQGTGA. The ends lost 4 bases at V and 8 bases at J; junction bases unmatched: 7. Naive CD8 cells, CD45RO-negative and positively selected for CCR7, excluded terminally differentiated effector memory CD45RA+ cells.

Sequencing was performed on naive CD8+ T cells from PBMCs. This chain links TRBV7-3 with TRBJ2-1, with 11 positions matching TRBD2. This receptor was taken from a young man in good health. Some clones in this sample may be carry-over from other donors' samples. The CDR3 DNA reads as TGTGCCAGCAGCTGGGGACTAGCGGACGGTCATGAGCAGTTCTTC. It is translated as CASSWGLADGHEQFF.